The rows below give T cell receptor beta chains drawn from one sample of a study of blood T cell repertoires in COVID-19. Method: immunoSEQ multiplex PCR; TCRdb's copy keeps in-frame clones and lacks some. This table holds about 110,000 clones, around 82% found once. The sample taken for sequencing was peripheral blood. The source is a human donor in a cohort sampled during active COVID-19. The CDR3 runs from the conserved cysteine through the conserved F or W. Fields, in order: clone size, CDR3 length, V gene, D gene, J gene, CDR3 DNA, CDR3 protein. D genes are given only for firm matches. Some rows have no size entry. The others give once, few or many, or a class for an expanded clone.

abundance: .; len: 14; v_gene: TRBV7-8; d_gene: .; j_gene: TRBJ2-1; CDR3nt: TGTGCCAGCAGCTTTTCAGGGCATATCGATGAGCAGTTCTTC; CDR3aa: CASSFSGHIDEQFF
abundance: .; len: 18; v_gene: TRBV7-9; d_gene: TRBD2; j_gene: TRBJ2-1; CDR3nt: TGTGCCAGCAGCTTTTCAGGACTAGCGGGAAGGTCCTACAATGAGCAGTTCTTC; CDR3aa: CASSFSGLAGRSYNEQFF
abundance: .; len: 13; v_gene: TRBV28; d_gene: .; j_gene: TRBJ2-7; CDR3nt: TGTGCCAGCAGTCTATCGGGACTTTACGAGCAGTACTTC; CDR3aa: CASSLSGLYEQYF
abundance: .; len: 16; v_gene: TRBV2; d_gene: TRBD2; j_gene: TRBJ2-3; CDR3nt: TGTGCCAGCAGTCAACTAGCGGGAGAGGGTGGAGATACGCAGTATTTT; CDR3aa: CASSQLAGEGGDTQYF
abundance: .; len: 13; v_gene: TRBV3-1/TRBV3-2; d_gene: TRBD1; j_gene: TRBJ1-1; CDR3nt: TGTGCCAGCAGCCAGACAGGGACCACTGAAGCTTTCTTT; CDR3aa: CASSQTGTTEAFF
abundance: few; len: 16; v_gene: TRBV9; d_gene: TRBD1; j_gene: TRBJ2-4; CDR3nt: TGTGCCAGCAGCTACACCGGGACAGGGGGCGGAAACATTCAGTACTTC; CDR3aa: CASSYTGTGGGNIQYF
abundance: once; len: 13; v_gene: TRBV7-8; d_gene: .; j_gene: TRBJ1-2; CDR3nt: TGTGCCAGCAGCTTAGCAGGCGGGGATGGCTACACCTTC; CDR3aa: CASSLAGGDGYTF
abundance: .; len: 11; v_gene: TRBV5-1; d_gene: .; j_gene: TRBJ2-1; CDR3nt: TGCGCCAGCAGCTTTCAGAATGAGCAGTTCTTC; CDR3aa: CASSFQNEQFF
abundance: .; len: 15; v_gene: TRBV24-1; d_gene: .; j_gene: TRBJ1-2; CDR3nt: TGTGCCACCAGTGGGGCAGGGGCGGATGACTATGGCTACACCTTC; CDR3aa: CATSGAGADDYGYTF
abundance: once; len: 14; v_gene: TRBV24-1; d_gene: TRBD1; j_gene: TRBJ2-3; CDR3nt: TGTGCCACGCGAAACAGGGGCCCTACAGATACGCAGTATTTT; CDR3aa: CATRNRGPTDTQYF
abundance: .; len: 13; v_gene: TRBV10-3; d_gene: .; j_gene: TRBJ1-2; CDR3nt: TGTGCCATCAGTGGATTGACAGGCTATGGCTACACCTTC; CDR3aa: CAISGLTGYGYTF
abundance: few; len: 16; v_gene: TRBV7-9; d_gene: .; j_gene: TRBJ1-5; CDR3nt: TGTGCCAGCAGCATAGGACAGTTATATAGCAATCAGCCCCAGCATTTT; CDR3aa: CASSIGQLYSNQPQHF
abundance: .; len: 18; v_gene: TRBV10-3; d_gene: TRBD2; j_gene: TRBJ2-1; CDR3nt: TGTGCCATCAGCCCCGGGACTAGCGGGAGGGCTACCTACAATGAGCAGTTCTTC; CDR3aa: CAISPGTSGRATYNEQFF
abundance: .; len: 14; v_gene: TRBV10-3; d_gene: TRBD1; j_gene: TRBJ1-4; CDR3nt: TGTGCCATCAGGGGACAGGGGAGGGATGAAAAACTGTTTTTT; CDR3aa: CAIRGQGRDEKLFF
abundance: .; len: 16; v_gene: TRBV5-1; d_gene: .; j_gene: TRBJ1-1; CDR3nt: TGCGCCAGCAGCTTGGTGGCAGGGGTGAAGAACACTGAAGCTTTCTTT; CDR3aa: CASSLVAGVKNTEAFF
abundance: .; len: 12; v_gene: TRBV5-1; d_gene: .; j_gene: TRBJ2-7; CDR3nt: TGCGCCAGCGGAACACAGACAGACGAGCAGTACTTC; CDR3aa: CASGTQTDEQYF
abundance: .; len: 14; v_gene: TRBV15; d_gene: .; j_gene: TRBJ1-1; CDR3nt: TGTGCCACCAGCAGAGATACAAAGAACACTGAAGCTTTCTTT; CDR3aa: CATSRDTKNTEAFF
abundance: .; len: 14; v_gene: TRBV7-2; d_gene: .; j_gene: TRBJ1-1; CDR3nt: TGTGCCAGCAGCGCGATGCAGGGGAGCACTGAAGCTTTCTTT; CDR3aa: CASSAMQGSTEAFF
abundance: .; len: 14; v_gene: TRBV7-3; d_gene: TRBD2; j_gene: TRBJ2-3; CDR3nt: TGTGCCAGCAGCTTGGGCGGGAGGGCTGATACGCAGTATTTT; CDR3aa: CASSLGGRADTQYF
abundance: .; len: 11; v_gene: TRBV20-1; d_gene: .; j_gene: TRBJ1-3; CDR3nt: TGCAGTGCCAAGGGGGGAAACACCATATATTTT; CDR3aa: CSAKGGNTIYF
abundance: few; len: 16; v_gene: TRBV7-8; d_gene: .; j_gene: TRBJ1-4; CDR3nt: TGTGCCAGCAGCTCGGTTCGGGGGAGAACTAATGAAAAACTGTTTTTT; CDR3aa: CASSSVRGRTNEKLFF
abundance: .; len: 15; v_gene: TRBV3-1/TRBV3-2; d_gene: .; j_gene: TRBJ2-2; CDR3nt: TGTGCCAGCAGCCACAGGGGTGAGGACACCGGGGAGCTGTTTTTT; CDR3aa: CASSHRGEDTGELFF
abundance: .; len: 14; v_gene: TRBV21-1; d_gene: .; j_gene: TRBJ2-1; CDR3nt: TGTGCCAGCAGCAAAGGAGGGAGTAACAATGAGCAGTTCTTC; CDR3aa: CASSKGGSNNEQFF
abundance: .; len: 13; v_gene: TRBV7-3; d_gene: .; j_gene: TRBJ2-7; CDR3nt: TGTGCCAGCAGCTTAGGGAAGGGGATGGAGCAGTACTTC; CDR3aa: CASSLGKGMEQYF
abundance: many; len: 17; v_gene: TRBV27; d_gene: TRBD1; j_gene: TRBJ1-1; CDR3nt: TGTGCCAGCAGTTCCACGCGGGGACAGCCCTGGAACACTGAAGCTTTCTTT; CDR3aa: CASSSTRGQPWNTEAFF
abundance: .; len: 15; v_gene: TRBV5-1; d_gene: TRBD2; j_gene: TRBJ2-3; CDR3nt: TGCGCCAGCAGCAGCTCCGGGACTAGGGGAGATACGCAGTATTTT; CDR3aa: CASSSSGTRGDTQYF
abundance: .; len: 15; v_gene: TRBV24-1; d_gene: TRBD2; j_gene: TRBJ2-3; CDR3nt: TGTGCCACCAGTGATTTACTAGCGGGAGGCGATACGCAGTATTTT; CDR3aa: CATSDLLAGGDTQYF
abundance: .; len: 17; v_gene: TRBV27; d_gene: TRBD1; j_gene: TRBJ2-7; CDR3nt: TGTGCCAGCAGTCTGGGACAGTATCCCGACCTAGGCTACGAGCAGTACTTC; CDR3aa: CASSLGQYPDLGYEQYF
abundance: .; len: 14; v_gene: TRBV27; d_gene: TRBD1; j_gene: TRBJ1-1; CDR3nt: TGTGCCAGCAGACGGACAGGGGGAGGGACTGAAGCTTTCTTT; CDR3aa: CASRRTGGGTEAFF
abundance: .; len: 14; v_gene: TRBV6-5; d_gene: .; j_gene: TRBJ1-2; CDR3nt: TGTGCCAGCAGCTCCCAGGGGTTCGGTTCTGGCTACACCTTC; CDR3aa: CASSSQGFGSGYTF
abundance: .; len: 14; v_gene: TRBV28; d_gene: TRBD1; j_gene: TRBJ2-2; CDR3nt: TGTGCCAGCAGTTCCAGGGGGCCTACCGGGGAGCTGTTTTTT; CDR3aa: CASSSRGPTGELFF
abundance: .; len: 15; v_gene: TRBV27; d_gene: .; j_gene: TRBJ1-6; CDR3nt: TGTGCCAGCAGTTTGCCTCGGGGTCATAATTCACCCCTCCACTTT; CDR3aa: CASSLPRGHNSPLHF
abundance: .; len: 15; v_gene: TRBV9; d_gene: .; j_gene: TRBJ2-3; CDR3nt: TGTGCCAGCAGCGTAGAGGTGAGGAGCACAGATACGCAGTATTTT; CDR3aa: CASSVEVRSTDTQYF
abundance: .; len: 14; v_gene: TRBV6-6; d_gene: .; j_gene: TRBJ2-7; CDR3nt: TGTGCCAGCAGGGAGGGCCTAGGGGCCTACGAGCAGTACTTC; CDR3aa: CASREGLGAYEQYF
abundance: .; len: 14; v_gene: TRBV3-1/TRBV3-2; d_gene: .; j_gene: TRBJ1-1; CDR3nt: TGTGCCAGCAGCCGTCTAACAGGGAACACTGAAGCTTTCTTT; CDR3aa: CASSRLTGNTEAFF
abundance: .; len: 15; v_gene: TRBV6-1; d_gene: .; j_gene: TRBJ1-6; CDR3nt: TGTGCCAGCAGTGATGGAGGGGCCTATAATTCACCCCTCCACTTT; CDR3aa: CASSDGGAYNSPLHF
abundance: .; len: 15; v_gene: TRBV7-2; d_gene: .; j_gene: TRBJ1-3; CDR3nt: TGTGCCAGCAGCCCCCGACTGTACTCTGGAAACACCATATATTTT; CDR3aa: CASSPRLYSGNTIYF
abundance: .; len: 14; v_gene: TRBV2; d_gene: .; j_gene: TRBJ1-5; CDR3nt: TGTGCCAGCAGTGAAGCACAGGGAGATCAGCCCCAGCATTTT; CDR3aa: CASSEAQGDQPQHF
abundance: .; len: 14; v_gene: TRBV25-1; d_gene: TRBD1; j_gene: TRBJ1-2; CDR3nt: TGTGCCAGCACCGACAGGGCCGGTAACTATGGCTACACCTTC; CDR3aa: CASTDRAGNYGYTF
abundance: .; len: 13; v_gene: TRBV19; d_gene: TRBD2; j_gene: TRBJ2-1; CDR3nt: TGTGCCAGTGCCGGGACGGGGGGCAATGAGCAGTTCTTC; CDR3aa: CASAGTGGNEQFF
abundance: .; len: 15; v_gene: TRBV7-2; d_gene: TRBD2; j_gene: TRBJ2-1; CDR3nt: TGTGCCAGCAGCTTAGTTGCGGGAGCCCTCAATGAGCAGTTCTTC; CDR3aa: CASSLVAGALNEQFF